This T cell receptor beta chain was recovered during a study of cytomegalovirus exposure and HLA in healthy donors. Study overall: Findings of an earlier analysis included some 120 million unique TCR beta sequences from 170 million or so T cells.

Trimming took off 0 bases at V and 5 bases at J, with 10 bases between the two ends. The CDR3 consists of 15 residues. The germline gives CDR1 MNHNS, CDR2 SASEGT. PCR amplification relied on 60 Vbeta primers (plus 13 Jbeta primers). Authors' analysis steps: Some 11 million of the about 80 million unique TCR beta chains counted in a later analysis were shared. Generated by immunoSEQ multiplex PCR, the TCRdb table keeps only in-frame clones and is missing some. The V and J calls and clone size are taken from that table; D and trimming were inferred from the DNA. Among about 150,000 clones, roughly 70% were seen once, and the ten largest hold about 5%.

The J gene is TRBJ1-4, the V gene TRBV6-1; tentative D call: TRBD1 (5 bases). The sequence was collected from a woman under 30 in good health and CMV-seropositive. The material sequenced was PBMCs. This CDR3 reads CASSEALAGNEKLFF. The CDR3 DNA reads as TGTGCCAGCAGTGAAGCGTTGGCAGGGAATGAAAAACTGTTTTTT.